These 14 T cell receptor beta chains originate from one sample sequenced in a study of blood T cell repertoires in COVID-19. Produced via immunoSEQ multiplex PCR; TCRdb's table is partial and in-frame only. The sample shows about 21,000 clones, around 88% of them seen only once. The sequencing sample was made of peripheral blood. Source of these receptors: a man aged 65 to 85 with active COVID-19.

The chain has TRBV15 and TRBJ1-5; perhaps TRBD1 as D (5 bases). This CDR3 is 17 amino acids long. Germline CDR1 is LNHNV and CDR2 is YYDKDF (reference sequence). V was cut by 0 bases and J by 5 bases, with 17 bases left in between. CDR3 in DNA: TGTGCCACCAGCAGAGAATCGGCGGGGGTTAGGTATCAGCCCCAGCATTTT. This encodes CATSRESAGVRYQPQHF.

The rearrangement uses TRBV5-1 and TRBJ2-2; TRBD1 agrees at 9 bases. The CDR3 is 13 amino acids. The ends lost 3 bases at V and 12 bases at J; junction bases unmatched: 6. CDR1 and CDR2 from the germline V gene are SGHRS and YFSETQ. CDR3: CASSSGTGLKLFF. Here the CDR3 DNA reads TGCGCCAGCAGCTCAGGGACAGGGTTAAAGCTGTTTTTT.

This clone was recorded once. V usage is TRBV7-8 and J usage is TRBJ1-5; D is unresolved. This CDR3 has 13 residues. V was pared by 5 bases and J by 6 bases, with 11 bases between. The V gene's germline CDR1 is SGHVS and CDR2 FQNEAQ. In nucleotides, the CDR3 is TGTGCCAGCAGCCCCCAGGAGGGTCAGCCCCAGCATTTT. Translated: CASSPQEGQPQHF.

This rearrangement joins TRBV3-1 (or the pseudogene TRBV3-2) to TRBJ2-1, with D unclear. V lost 0 bases and J 4 bases, leaving 10 bases between the germline ends. This CDR3 spans 15 amino acids. CDR1 and CDR2 from the germline V gene are LGHDT and YNNKEL (reference sequence). The CDR3 protein is CASSQDAQIYNEQFF. CDR3 bases: TGTGCCAGCAGCCAAGATGCCCAGATTTACAATGAGCAGTTCTTC.

This sequence joins TRBV11-2 and TRBJ2-5; a weak D match, TRBD2 (7 bases). The CDR3 covers 17 residues. V gave up 0 bases and J gave up 2 bases, with 16 bases separating them. Germline V lookup: CDR1 SGHAT, CDR2 FQNNGV. Here the CDR3 reads CASSLDLGAGAQETQYF. CDR3 coding DNA: TGTGCCAGCAGCTTAGATCTAGGGGCGGGGGCTCAAGAGACCCAGTACTTC.

This sequence joins TRBV3-1 (or the pseudogene TRBV3-2) and TRBJ2-1; the D gene is possibly TRBD1 (6 bases). Between the trimmed V and J ends, which lost 0 bases and 8 bases, there was a span of 17 bases. This CDR3 has 16 residues. CDR1 is LGHDT, CDR2 YNNKEL, per germline (reference sequence). CDR3 coding DNA: TGTGCCAGCAGCCAAGAGGGGAAGGGGGACACGTATGAGCAGTTCTTC. Translating gives CASSQEGKGDTYEQFF.

The chain links TRBV4-1 to TRBJ1-2; D remains unclear. This CDR3 spans 14 amino acids. V lost 3 bases and J 2 bases, leaving 10 bases between the germline ends. CDR1 and CDR2 (germline): MGHRA, YSYEKL. CDR3 sequence (DNA): TGCGCCAGCAGCCAGAGACACCTAAACTATGGCTACACCTTC. Translating it yields CASSQRHLNYGYTF.

This clone was seen a single time. This sequence joins TRBV5-4 and TRBJ2-3; the D gene is possibly TRBD1 (5 bases). V lost 0 bases to trimming and J lost 2 bases, with 7 bases between them. CDR3 length: 14 residues. Per the germline V gene, CDR1 is SGHNT and CDR2 is YYREEE (reference sequence). The CDR3 bases are TGTGCCAGCAGCTTGGCAGGGAACACAGATACGCAGTATTTT. Protein: CASSLAGNTDTQYF.

The chain recombines TRBV29-1 with TRBJ2-1; 9 positions agree with TRBD2. The CDR3 covers 16 residues. Germline CDR1 SQVTM, CDR2 ANQGSEA. Unmatched junction bases numbered 9, after V lost 4 bases and J lost 2 bases. DNA for the CDR3: TGCAGCGTTGGGCCCGTAGCGGGAGAAGCCTACAATGAGCAGTTCTTC. Its translation is CSVGPVAGEAYNEQFF.

The genes are TRBV10-3 and TRBJ1-2; D uncertain. Per germline, CDR1 ENHRY and CDR2 SYGVKD. CDR3 size: 12 residues. The V end lost 10 bases, the J end lost 0 bases, and 9 bases lay between the germline ends. The CDR3 here is CASSDTNYGYTF. CDR3 DNA sequence: TGTGCCAGCTCTGACACTAACTATGGCTACACCTTC.

V gene TRBV19 combines with J gene TRBJ1-1, with TRBD1 matching 12 bases. The V gene end was trimmed by 3 bases and the J gene end by 10 bases; junction bases not matched to a gene: 9. Germline V CDR1 and CDR2: LNHDA, SQIVND (reference sequence). The CDR3 extends over 15 amino acids. For the CDR3, the DNA is TGTGCCAGTAGTATCACCGGGACAGGGGGCTTCTCAGCTTTCTTT. Encoded protein: CASSITGTGGFSAFF.

The rearrangement joins TRBV7-9 to TRBJ2-7, with 7 bases matching TRBD1. CDR1 is SEHNR and CDR2 is FQNEAQ in the germline V gene (reference sequence). This CDR3 has 13 amino acids. Trimming cost V 2 bases and J 3 bases; bases outside gene matches: 1. Here the CDR3 DNA reads TGTGCCAGCAGCTTAAACAGGGGCTACGAGCAGTACTTC. This gives the protein CASSLNRGYEQYF.

This clone appeared once. J is TRBJ2-3 and V is TRBV10-3, with D perhaps matching TRBD2 (6 bases). CDR3 length: 13 residues. The ends were cut back, 11 bases at V and 2 bases at J, with 14 bases in the middle. Germline lookup yields CDR1 ENHRY and CDR2 SYGVKD. In DNA form, the CDR3 reads TGTGCCGGGGATAGCGGTAACACAGATACGCAGTATTTT. This sequence encodes CAGDSGNTDTQYF.

This chain connects TRBV6-5 to TRBJ2-6, with no clear D. Trimming stripped 0 bases from V and 0 bases from J, with 6 bases between. Germline CDR1 reads MNHEY; CDR2 reads SVGAGI. CDR3 length equals 16 residues. The CDR3 bases are TGTGCCAGCAGTTACTCGTTGTACTCTGGGGCCAACGTCCTGACTTTC. It translates to CASSYSLYSGANVLTF.